This T cell receptor (beta chain) was recovered during a study of cytomegalovirus exposure and HLA in healthy donors. Points from the study as a whole: Across donors, presence/absence analyses took sequencing depth to be roughly uniform. The CMV antigen specificity of three CMV-associated chains was confirmed through in vitro analysis. TCR beta V- and J-gene trimming, according to a later analysis, was linked to a missense DCLRE1C variant. In a later analysis, at a false discovery rate of 0.05, 15,000 to 20,000 TCR beta sequences were associated with HLA alleles.

The CDR3 loop spans 14 amino acids. J lost 5 bases, V lost 2 bases, and 6 bases had no gene match. The germline V gene encodes CDR1 SGDLS and CDR2 YYNGEE. The PCR was carried out with 60 Vbeta primers and 13 Jbeta primers. Sequenced by immunoSEQ multiplex PCR; TCRdb stores in-frame clones only, minus some. The sample carries 150,000 to 200,000 clones, 78% recorded once. With respect to this clone: Its antigen remains unknown.

The V and J genes are TRBV9 and TRBJ1-1, with 7 nucleotides matching TRBD1. This receptor was obtained from a female donor in good health and CMV-seronegative. Specimen: PBMCs. The CDR3 loop reads CASSVRTGGTEAFF. CDR3 nucleotide sequence: TGTGCCAGCAGCGTGCGGACAGGAGGAACTGAAGCTTTCTTT.